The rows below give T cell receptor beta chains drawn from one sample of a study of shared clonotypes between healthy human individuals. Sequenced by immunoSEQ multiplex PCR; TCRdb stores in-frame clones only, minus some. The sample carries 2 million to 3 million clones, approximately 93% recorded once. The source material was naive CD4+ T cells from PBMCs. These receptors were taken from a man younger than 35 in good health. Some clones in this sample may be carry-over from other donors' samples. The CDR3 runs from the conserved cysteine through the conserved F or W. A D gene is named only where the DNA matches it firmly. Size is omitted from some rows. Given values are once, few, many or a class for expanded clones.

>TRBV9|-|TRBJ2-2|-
TGTGCCAGCAGCCCTCACCGAGGGGGGACCGGGGAGCTGTTTTTT
CASSPHRGGTGELFF
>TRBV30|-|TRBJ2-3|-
TGTGCCTGGAGTGTAGTATCGGATACGCAGTATTTT
CAWSVVSDTQYF
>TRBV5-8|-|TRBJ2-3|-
TGTGCCAGCAGCTTGAGCCTAGCGCCAACCGGTACGCAGTATTTT
CASSLSLAPTGTQYF
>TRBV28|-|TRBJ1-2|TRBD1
TGTGCCAGCAGTCAGATTCAGGGGGGGAACTATGGCTACACCTTC
CASSQIQGGNYGYTF
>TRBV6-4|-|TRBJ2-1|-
TGTGCCAGCAGTGCGGCTGGTGAGCAGTTCTTC
CASSAAGEQFF
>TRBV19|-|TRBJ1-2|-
TGTGCCAGTAGTATCGGACAGCGGCGGGGCTACACCTTC
CASSIGQRRGYTF
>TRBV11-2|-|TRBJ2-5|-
TGTGCCAGCAGCTTAGCTGCTAGCTCCTACTGGGAGACCCAGTACTTC
CASSLAASSYWETQYF
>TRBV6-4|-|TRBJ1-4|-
TGTGCCAGCAGTGAATATTTGGGTGATGAAAAACTGTTTTTT
CASSEYLGDEKLFF
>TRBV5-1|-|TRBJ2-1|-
TGCGCCAGCAGCCAGACAGCCTCGGCCACCGATGAGCAGTTCTTC
CASSQTASATDEQFF
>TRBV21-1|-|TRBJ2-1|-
TGTGCCAGCAGCAAAACTAGCGGGAGTTACAATGAGCAGTTCTTC
CASSKTSGSYNEQFF
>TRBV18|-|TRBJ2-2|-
TGTGCCAGCTCACCACTTTACAGCCTTGGGGCCGGGGAGCTGTTTTTT
CASSPLYSLGAGELFF
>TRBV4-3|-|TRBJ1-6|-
TGCGCCAGCAGCCAAGTCTCAGGGTATAATTCACCCCTCCACTTT
CASSQVSGYNSPLHF
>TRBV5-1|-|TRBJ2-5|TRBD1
TGCGCCAGCAGCTTGCAACAGGGGGCGAGAGGAGAGACCCAGTACTTC
CASSLQQGARGETQYF
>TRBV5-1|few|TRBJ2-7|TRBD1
TGCGCCAGCAGCTCTCCTGACAGGGGGCGGGTCGAGCAGTACTTC
CASSSPDRGRVEQYF
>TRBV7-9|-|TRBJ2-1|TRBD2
TGTGCCAGCACTGTAGGACTAGTCTCCTACAATGAGCAGTTCTTC
CASTVGLVSYNEQFF
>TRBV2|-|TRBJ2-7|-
TGTGCCAGCAGTGAAACCCCCCTTGGCGAGCAGTACTTC
CASSETPLGEQYF
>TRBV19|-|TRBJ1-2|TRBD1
TGTGCCAGTAGTACCAGGGACAGCGGGGTGAAGGGCTACACCTTC
CASSTRDSGVKGYTF
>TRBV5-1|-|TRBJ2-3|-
TGCGCCAGCAGCGTCGGAGATAGCACAGATACGCAGTATTTT
CASSVGDSTDTQYF
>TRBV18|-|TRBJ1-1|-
TGTGCCAGCTCACCTTGGCAGGGGCAGAACACTGAAGCTTTCTTT
CASSPWQGQNTEAFF
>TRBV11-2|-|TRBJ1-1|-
TGTGCCAGCAGCCCTCCGAAGAGTCCCAACACTGAAGCTTTCTTT
CASSPPKSPNTEAFF
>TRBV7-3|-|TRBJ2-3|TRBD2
TGTGCCGGCAGCTTAACCCGTGGGCTAGCGGGAGATACGCAGTATTTT
CAGSLTRGLAGDTQYF
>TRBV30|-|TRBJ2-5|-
TGTGCCTGGAGTGGGATGACGGTACAGGAGACCCAGTACTTC
CAWSGMTVQETQYF
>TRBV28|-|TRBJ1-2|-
TGTGCCAGCAGTCTCATGGCCTCCAACTATGGCTACACCTTC
CASSLMASNYGYTF
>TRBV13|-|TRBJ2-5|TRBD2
TGTGCCAGCAGCTCCTCAGGACTAGCGGGATACCAAGAGACCCAGTACTTC
CASSSSGLAGYQETQYF
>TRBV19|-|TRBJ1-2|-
TGTGCCAGTAGTATACTTGGAGGGGCCAACTATGGCTACACCTTC
CASSILGGANYGYTF
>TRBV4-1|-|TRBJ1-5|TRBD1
TGCGCCAGCAGCCAAGACAACACCGGGACAGCCGATTTATTCAATCAGCCCCAGCATTTT
CASSQDNTGTADLFNQPQHF
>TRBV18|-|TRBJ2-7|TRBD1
TGTGCCAGCTCACCCGACAGGGACGAGCAGTACTTC
CASSPDRDEQYF
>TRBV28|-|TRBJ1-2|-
TGTGCCAGCACCTCCCAAGGTCGGATCGGCTACACCTTC
CASTSQGRIGYTF
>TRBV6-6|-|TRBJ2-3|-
TGTGCCAGCAGTTACTCGGATCCCACAGATACGCAGTATTTT
CASSYSDPTDTQYF
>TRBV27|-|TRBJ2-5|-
TGTGCCAGCAGTTTACGAGGGGGAGAGACCCAGTACTTC
CASSLRGGETQYF
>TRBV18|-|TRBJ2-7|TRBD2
TGTGCCAGCTCCCCGGGGGGAATATACGAGCAGTACTTC
CASSPGGIYEQYF
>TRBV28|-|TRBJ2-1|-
TGTGCCAGCAGTCCCCATTACAGGGTAGGCGAGCAGTTCTTC
CASSPHYRVGEQFF
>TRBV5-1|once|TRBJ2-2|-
TGCGCCAGCAGCTTGGTGCCTGGACTCACCGGGGAGCTGTTTTTT
CASSLVPGLTGELFF
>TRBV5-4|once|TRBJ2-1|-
TGTGCCAGCAGCGACCCCGTCAGTGCCTATATCAATGAGCAGTTCTTC
CASSDPVSAYINEQFF
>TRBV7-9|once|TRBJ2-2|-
TGTGCCAGCAGTTTCAAGCTCGGAAACACCGGGGAGCTGTTTTTT
CASSFKLGNTGELFF
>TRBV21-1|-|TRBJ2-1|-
TGTGCCAGCGACTTCCCACTAAACTACATCAGCGGGAGGGTATACAATGAGCAGTTCTTC
CASDFPLNYISGRVYNEQFF
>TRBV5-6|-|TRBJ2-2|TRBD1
TGTGCCAGCAGTCCGGGACAGACTTACACCGGGGAGCTGTTTTTT
CASSPGQTYTGELFF
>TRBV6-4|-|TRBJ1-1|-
TGTGCCAGCAGCGAGGAGGTGAACACTGAAGCTTTCTTT
CASSEEVNTEAFF
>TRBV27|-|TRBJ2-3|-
TGTGCCAGCAGCGCGACCACAGATACGCAGTATTTT
CASSATTDTQYF
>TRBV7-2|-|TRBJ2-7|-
TGTGCCAGCAGCCTGCAGGGATCGAGGGAGCAGTACTTC
CASSLQGSREQYF
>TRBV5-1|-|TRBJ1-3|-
TGCGCCAGCAGTGGCGGGGGAGGCTTATCTGGAAACACCATATATTTT
CASSGGGGLSGNTIYF